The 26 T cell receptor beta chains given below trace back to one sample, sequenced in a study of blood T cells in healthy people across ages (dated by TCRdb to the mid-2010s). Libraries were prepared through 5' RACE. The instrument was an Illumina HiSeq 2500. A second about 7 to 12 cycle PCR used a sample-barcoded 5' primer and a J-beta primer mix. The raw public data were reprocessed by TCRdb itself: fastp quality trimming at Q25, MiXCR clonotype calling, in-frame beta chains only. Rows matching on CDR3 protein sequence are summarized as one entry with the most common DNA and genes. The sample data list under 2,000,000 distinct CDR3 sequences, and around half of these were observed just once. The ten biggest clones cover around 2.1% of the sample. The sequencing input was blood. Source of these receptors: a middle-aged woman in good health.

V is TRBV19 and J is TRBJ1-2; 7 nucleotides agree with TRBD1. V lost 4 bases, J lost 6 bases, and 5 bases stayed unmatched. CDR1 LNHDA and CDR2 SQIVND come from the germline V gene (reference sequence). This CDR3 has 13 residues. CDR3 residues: CASSTSTGNGYTF. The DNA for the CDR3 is TGTGCCAGTAGTACTTCGACAGGGAATGGCTACACCTTC.

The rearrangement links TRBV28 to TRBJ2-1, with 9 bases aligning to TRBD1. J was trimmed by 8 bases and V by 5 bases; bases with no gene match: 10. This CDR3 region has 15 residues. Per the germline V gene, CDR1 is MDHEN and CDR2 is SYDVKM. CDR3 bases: TGTGCCAGCAGTCCCAGACAGGGGGTAGGAGATGAGCAGTTCTTC. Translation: CASSPRQGVGDEQFF. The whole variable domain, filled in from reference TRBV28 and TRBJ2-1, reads DVKVTQSSRYLVKRTGEKVFLECVQDMDHENMFWYRQDPGLGLRLIYFSYDVKMKEKGDIPEGYSVSREKKERFSLILESASTNQTSMYLCASSPRQGVGDEQFFGPGTRLTVL.

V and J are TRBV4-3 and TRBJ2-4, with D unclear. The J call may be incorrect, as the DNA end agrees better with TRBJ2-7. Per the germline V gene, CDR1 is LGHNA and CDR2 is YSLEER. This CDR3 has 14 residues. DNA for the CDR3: TGCGCCAGCAGCCCCAGTGTGATAAACTACGAGCAGTACTTC. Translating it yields CASSPSVINYEQYF.

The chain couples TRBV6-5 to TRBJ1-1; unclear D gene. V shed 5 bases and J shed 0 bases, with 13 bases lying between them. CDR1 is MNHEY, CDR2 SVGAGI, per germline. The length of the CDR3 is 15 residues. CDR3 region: CASSTLAAMNTEAFF. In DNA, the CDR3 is TGTGCCAGCAGTACTCTTGCGGCCATGAACACTGAAGCTTTCTTT.

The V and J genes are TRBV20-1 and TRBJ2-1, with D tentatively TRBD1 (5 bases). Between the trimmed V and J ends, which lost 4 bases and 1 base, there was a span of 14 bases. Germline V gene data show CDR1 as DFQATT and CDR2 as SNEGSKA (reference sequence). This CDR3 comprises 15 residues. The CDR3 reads CSAKDQGRSYNEQFF. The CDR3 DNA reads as TGCAGTGCTAAGGACCAGGGTAGATCCTACAATGAGCAGTTCTTC.

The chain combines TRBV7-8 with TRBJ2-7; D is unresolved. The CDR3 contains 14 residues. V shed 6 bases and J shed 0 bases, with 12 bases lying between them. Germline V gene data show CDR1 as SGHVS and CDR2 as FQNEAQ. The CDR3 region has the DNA TGTGCCAGCAGTCGGTTCGAGGTCTCCTACGAGCAGTACTTC. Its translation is CASSRFEVSYEQYF.

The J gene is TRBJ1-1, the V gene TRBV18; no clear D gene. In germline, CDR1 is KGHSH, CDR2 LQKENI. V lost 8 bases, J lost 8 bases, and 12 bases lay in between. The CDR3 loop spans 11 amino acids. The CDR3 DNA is TGTGCCAGCCGGTCGTCGGTCGAAGCTTTCTTT. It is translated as CASRSSVEAFF.

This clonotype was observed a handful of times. Here the CDR3 DNA reads TGTGCCAGCAGTATTAATCCGGCCAGGATCTATGGCTACACCTTC. Residues: CASSINPARIYGYTF. The chain recombines TRBV12-3 or TRBV12-4 with TRBJ1-2; no clear D. The length of the CDR3 is 15 residues. Trimming took off 5 bases at V and 4 bases at J, with 17 bases between the two ends.

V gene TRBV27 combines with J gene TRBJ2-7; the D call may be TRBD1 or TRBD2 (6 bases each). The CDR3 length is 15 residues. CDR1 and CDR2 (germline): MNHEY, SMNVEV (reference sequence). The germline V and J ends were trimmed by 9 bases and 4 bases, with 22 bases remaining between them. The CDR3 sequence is CASRRQPGAGYEQYF. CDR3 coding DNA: TGTGCCAGTCGAAGACAGCCGGGGGCGGGTTACGAGCAGTACTTC.

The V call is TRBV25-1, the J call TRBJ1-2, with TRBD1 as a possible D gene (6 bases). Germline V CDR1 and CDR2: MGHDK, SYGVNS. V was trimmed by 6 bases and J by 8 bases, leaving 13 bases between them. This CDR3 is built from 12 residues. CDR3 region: CASRVTGRGYTF. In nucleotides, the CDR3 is TGTGCCAGCAGGGTTACAGGGAGAGGCTACACCTTC.

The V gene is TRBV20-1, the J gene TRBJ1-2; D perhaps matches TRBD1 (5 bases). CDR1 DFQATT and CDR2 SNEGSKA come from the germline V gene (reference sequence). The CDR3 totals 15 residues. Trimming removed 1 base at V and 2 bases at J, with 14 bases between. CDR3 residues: CSARADIGANYGYTF. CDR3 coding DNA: TGCAGTGCTAGAGCGGATATCGGGGCAAACTATGGCTACACCTTC.

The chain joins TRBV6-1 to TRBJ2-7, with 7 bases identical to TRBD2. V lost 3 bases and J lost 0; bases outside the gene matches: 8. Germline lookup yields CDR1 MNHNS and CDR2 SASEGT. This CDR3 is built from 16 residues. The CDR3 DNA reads TGTGCCAGCAGTGATCGGGAGGCTCTCAGCTCCTACGAGCAGTACTTC. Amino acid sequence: CASSDREALSSYEQYF.

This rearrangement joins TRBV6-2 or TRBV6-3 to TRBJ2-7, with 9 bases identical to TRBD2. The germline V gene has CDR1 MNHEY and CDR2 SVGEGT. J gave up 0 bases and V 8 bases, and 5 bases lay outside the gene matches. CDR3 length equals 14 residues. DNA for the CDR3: TGTGCCAGCCGAGCTAGCGGGGCCTCCTACGAGCAGTACTTC. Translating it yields CASRASGASYEQYF.

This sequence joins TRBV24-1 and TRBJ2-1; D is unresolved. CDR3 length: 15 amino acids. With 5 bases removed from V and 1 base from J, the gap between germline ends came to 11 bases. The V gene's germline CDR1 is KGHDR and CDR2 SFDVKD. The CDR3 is CATSAGSTSYNEQFF. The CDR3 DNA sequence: TGTGCCACCAGTGCTGGCAGTACTTCCTACAATGAGCAGTTCTTC.

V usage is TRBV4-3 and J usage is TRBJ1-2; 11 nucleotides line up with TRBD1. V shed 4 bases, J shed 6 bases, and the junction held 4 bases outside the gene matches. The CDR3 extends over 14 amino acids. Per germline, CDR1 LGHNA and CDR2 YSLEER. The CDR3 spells CASSPLGQGDGYTF. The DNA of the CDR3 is TGCGCCAGCAGCCCACTGGGACAGGGGGATGGCTACACCTTC.

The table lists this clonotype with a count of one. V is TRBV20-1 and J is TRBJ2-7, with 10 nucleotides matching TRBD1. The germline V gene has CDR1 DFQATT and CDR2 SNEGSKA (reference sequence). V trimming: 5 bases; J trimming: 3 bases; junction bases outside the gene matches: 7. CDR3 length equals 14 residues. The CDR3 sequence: CSAFPGQGNYEQYF. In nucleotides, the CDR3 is TGCAGTGCTTTTCCGGGACAGGGGAACTACGAGCAGTACTTC.

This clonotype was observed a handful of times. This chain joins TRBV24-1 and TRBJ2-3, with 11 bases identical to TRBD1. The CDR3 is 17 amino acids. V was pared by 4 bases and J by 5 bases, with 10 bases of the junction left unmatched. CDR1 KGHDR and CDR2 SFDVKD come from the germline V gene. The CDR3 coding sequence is TGTGCCACCAGTGACCCTGGACAGGGGGCGCGGGAAGATACGCAGTATTTT. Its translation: CATSDPGQGAREDTQYF.

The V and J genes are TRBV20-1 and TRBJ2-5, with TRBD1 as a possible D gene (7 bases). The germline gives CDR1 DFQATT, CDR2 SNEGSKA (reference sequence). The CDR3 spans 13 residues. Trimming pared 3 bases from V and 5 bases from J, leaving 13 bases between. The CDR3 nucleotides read TGCAGTGCTAGTCCCAGGGGGAGGGAGACCCAGTACTTC. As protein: CSASPRGRETQYF.

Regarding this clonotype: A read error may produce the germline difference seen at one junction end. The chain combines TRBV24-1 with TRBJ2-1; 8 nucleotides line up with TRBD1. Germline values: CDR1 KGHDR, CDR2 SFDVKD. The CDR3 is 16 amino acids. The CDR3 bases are TGTGCCGCCAGTGACCGGACAGGGAGCTCCTACAATGAGCAGTTCTTC. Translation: CAASDRTGSSYNEQFF.

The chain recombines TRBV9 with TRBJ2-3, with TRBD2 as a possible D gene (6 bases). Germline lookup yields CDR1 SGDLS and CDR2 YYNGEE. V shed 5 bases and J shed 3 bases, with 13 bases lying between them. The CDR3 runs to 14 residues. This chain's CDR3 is CASSSGARTDTQYF. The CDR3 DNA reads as TGTGCCAGCAGTAGCGGAGCCAGGACAGATACGCAGTATTTT.

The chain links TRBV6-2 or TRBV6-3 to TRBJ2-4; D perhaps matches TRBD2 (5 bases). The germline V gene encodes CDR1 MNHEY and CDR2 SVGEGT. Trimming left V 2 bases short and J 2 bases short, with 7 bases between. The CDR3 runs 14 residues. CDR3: CASSYDGTKNIQYF. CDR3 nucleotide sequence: TGTGCCAGCAGTTACGACGGGACCAAAAACATTCAGTACTTC.

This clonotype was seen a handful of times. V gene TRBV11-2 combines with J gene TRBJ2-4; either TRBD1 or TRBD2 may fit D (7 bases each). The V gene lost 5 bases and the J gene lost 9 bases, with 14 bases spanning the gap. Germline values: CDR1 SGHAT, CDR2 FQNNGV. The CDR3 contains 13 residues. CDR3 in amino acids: CASSPGRGGIQYF. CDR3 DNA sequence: TGTGCCAGCAGCCCCGGCAGGGGGGGCATTCAGTACTTC.

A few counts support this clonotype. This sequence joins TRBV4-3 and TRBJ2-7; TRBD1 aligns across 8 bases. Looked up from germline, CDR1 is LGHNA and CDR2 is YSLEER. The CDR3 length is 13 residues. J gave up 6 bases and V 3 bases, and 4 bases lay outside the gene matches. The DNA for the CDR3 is TGCGCCAGCAGCCAGATAGACAGGGGCGAGCAGTACTTC. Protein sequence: CASSQIDRGEQYF.

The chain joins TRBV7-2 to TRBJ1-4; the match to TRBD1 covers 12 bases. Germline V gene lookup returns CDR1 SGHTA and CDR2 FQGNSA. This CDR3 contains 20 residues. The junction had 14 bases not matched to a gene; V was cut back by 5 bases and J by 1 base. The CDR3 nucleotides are TGTGCCAGCAGCACCCGGTCGGGACAGGGGGCGCAGATAACTAATGAAAAACTGTTTTTT. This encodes CASSTRSGQGAQITNEKLFF.

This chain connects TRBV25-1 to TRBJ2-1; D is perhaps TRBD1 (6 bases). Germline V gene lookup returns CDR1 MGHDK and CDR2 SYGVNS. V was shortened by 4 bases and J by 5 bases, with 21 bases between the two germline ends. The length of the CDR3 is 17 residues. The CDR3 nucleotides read TGTGCCAGCAGTGGGTGGGACACCGGTAAGACTCACAATGAGCAGTTCTTC. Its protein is CASSGWDTGKTHNEQFF.

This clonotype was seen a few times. The CDR3 is CSAPHPGTYYGYTF. DNA for the CDR3: TGCAGTGCTCCGCACCCCGGGACATATTATGGCTACACCTTC. The chain couples TRBV20-1 to TRBJ1-2; maybe TRBD1 (6 bases). Germline values: CDR1 DFQATT, CDR2 SNEGSKA (reference sequence). This CDR3 has 14 amino acids. V lost 5 bases to trimming and J lost 5 bases, with 18 bases between them.